Listed below are T cell receptor beta chains from one sample, sequenced in a study of vaccination effects on CD4 cells after COVID-19. These TCRs are of unknown antigen specificity. TCRdb's table, derived via immunoSEQ multiplex PCR, lists solely in-frame clones and lacks some. This repertoire shows tens of thousands of clones, around 67% found once; its top ten account for less than 2.5%. Source: CD4+ T cells from PBMCs cultured without peptide, taken after COVID-19 vaccination. These receptors were obtained from a human donor who received a COVID-19 vaccine. Both conserved end residues are part of each CDR3. The order of the fields is V gene, D gene, clone size, CDR3 length, J gene, CDR3 DNA, CDR3 protein. A D gene is named only where the DNA matches it firmly. Clone sizes are given selectively: once, few, many, or a class where the clone is expanded.

v_gene: TRBV19
d_gene: TRBD2
abundance: NA
len: 16
j_gene: TRBJ2-5
CDR3nt: TGTGCCAGCGCCGACCCTAGCGGGGGGGCCGGAGAGACCCAGTACTTC
CDR3aa: CASADPSGGAGETQYF

v_gene: TRBV29-1
d_gene: NA
abundance: few
len: 13
j_gene: TRBJ2-1
CDR3nt: TGCAGCGCCCGGACAGATATCTACAATGAGCAGTTCTTC
CDR3aa: CSARTDIYNEQFF

v_gene: TRBV19
d_gene: NA
abundance: NA
len: 13
j_gene: TRBJ2-5
CDR3nt: TGTGCCAGTAGTATTACTAGCAAAGAGACCCAGTACTTC
CDR3aa: CASSITSKETQYF

v_gene: TRBV2
d_gene: NA
abundance: NA
len: 13
j_gene: TRBJ2-1
CDR3nt: TGTGCCAGCAGCTCCCGGGACACCAATGAGCAGTTCTTC
CDR3aa: CASSSRDTNEQFF

v_gene: TRBV7-2
d_gene: NA
abundance: NA
len: 13
j_gene: TRBJ2-5
CDR3nt: TGTGCCAGCAGCTGGACAGTTCAAGAGACCCAGTACTTC
CDR3aa: CASSWTVQETQYF

v_gene: TRBV11-2
d_gene: TRBD1
abundance: few
len: 14
j_gene: TRBJ1-1
CDR3nt: TGTGCCAGCACTACCGGGACAGTAAACACTGAAGCTTTCTTT
CDR3aa: CASTTGTVNTEAFF

v_gene: TRBV3-1/TRBV3-2
d_gene: TRBD1
abundance: few
len: 12
j_gene: TRBJ1-5
CDR3nt: TGTGCCAGCAGCCAAGGACAGGGTAGAGCGTCCTTT
CDR3aa: CASSQGQGRASF

v_gene: TRBV30
d_gene: NA
abundance: NA
len: 13
j_gene: TRBJ1-2
CDR3nt: TGTGCCTGGAGTACAGGGACTACCTATGGCTACACCTTC
CDR3aa: CAWSTGTTYGYTF

v_gene: TRBV2
d_gene: NA
abundance: NA
len: 14
j_gene: TRBJ1-1
CDR3nt: TGTGCCAGCAGTGAAGTAGGGGGAGGGACTGAAGCTTTCTTT
CDR3aa: CASSEVGGGTEAFF

v_gene: TRBV3-1/TRBV3-2
d_gene: NA
abundance: few
len: 13
j_gene: TRBJ1-6
CDR3nt: TGTGCCAGCAGCCGTCAAACGAATTCACCCCTCCACTTT
CDR3aa: CASSRQTNSPLHF

v_gene: TRBV11-3
d_gene: NA
abundance: NA
len: 13
j_gene: TRBJ1-2
CDR3nt: TGTGCCAGCAGTCAGGGGACCGACTATGGCTACACCTTC
CDR3aa: CASSQGTDYGYTF

v_gene: TRBV30
d_gene: NA
abundance: NA
len: 14
j_gene: TRBJ1-4
CDR3nt: TGTGCCTGGAGTGTTAACGGCAGAAATGAAAAACTGTTTTTT
CDR3aa: CAWSVNGRNEKLFF

v_gene: TRBV29-1
d_gene: NA
abundance: few
len: 13
j_gene: TRBJ1-2
CDR3nt: TGCAGCGTTGAATGGCAGGCTAGCTATGGCTACACCTTC
CDR3aa: CSVEWQASYGYTF

v_gene: TRBV7-9
d_gene: NA
abundance: few
len: 13
j_gene: TRBJ1-6
CDR3nt: TGTGCCAGCTGTGGGGATTTTAATTCACCCCTCCACTTT
CDR3aa: CASCGDFNSPLHF

v_gene: TRBV7-6
d_gene: NA
abundance: NA
len: 16
j_gene: TRBJ1-3
CDR3nt: TGTGCCAGCAGCTTTCTTGACGGTTCTTCTGGAAACACCATATATTTT
CDR3aa: CASSFLDGSSGNTIYF

v_gene: TRBV6-4
d_gene: NA
abundance: NA
len: 12
j_gene: TRBJ2-5
CDR3nt: TGTGCCAGCATGACTCGCCAAGAGACCCAGTACTTC
CDR3aa: CASMTRQETQYF

v_gene: TRBV5-1
d_gene: TRBD2
abundance: NA
len: 19
j_gene: TRBJ2-3
CDR3nt: TGCGCCAGCAGCTTGGTGGCGACTAGCGGGGGAATTGGCACAGATACGCAGTATTTT
CDR3aa: CASSLVATSGGIGTDTQYF

v_gene: TRBV19
d_gene: NA
abundance: NA
len: 15
j_gene: TRBJ1-2
CDR3nt: TGTGCCAGTAGCGGCGGACCCCGCTCTGGCTATGGCTACACCTTC
CDR3aa: CASSGGPRSGYGYTF

v_gene: TRBV19
d_gene: TRBD1
abundance: NA
len: 14
j_gene: TRBJ1-1
CDR3nt: TGTGCCAGTAGTATTACGGCAGGGGGCACTGAAGCTTTCTTT
CDR3aa: CASSITAGGTEAFF

v_gene: TRBV6-5
d_gene: NA
abundance: NA
len: 13
j_gene: TRBJ1-5
CDR3nt: TGTGCCAGCAGTTACTCGAACAATCAGCCCCAGCATTTT
CDR3aa: CASSYSNNQPQHF

v_gene: TRBV7-8
d_gene: NA
abundance: NA
len: 13
j_gene: TRBJ1-1
CDR3nt: TGTGCCAGCAGCTCACAGGCGGACACTGAAGCTTTCTTT
CDR3aa: CASSSQADTEAFF

v_gene: TRBV28
d_gene: NA
abundance: few
len: 15
j_gene: TRBJ1-2
CDR3nt: TGTGCCAGCAGTCCTTTGACAGACCCCCTAGGCGGCTACACCTTC
CDR3aa: CASSPLTDPLGGYTF

v_gene: TRBV7-2
d_gene: TRBD1
abundance: few
len: 12
j_gene: TRBJ1-2
CDR3nt: TGTGCCAGCAGCTTAAGTGGGGACAGGGATCGCTTC
CDR3aa: CASSLSGDRDRF

v_gene: TRBV6-5
d_gene: NA
abundance: NA
len: 12
j_gene: TRBJ1-1
CDR3nt: TGTGCCAGCAAATACGCATCGAGGCAAGCTTTCTTT
CDR3aa: CASKYASRQAFF

v_gene: TRBV18
d_gene: NA
abundance: few
len: 12
j_gene: TRBJ2-1
CDR3nt: TGTGCCAGCTCAACGGACTTGAGGGAGCAGTTCTTC
CDR3aa: CASSTDLREQFF

v_gene: TRBV9
d_gene: NA
abundance: few
len: 18
j_gene: TRBJ1-5
CDR3nt: TGTGCCAGCAGCGTAGGGTCCGGACAGCTAAATAGCAATCAGCCCCAGCATTTT
CDR3aa: CASSVGSGQLNSNQPQHF

v_gene: TRBV7-2
d_gene: TRBD1
abundance: NA
len: 16
j_gene: TRBJ1-1
CDR3nt: TGTGCCAGCAGCACAAGGGCAGGGACAGCCCGCACTGAAGCTTTCTTT
CDR3aa: CASSTRAGTARTEAFF

v_gene: TRBV4-2
d_gene: NA
abundance: few
len: 19
j_gene: TRBJ2-6
CDR3nt: TGTGCCAGCAGCCAAGAGGAGACAGGCTCATACTCTGGGGCCAACGTCCTGACTTTC
CDR3aa: CASSQEETGSYSGANVLTF

v_gene: TRBV25-1
d_gene: NA
abundance: once
len: 13
j_gene: TRBJ1-2
CDR3nt: TGTGCCAGCAGTTTACGGGTATTTGATGGCTACACCTTC
CDR3aa: CASSLRVFDGYTF

v_gene: TRBV5-1
d_gene: TRBD1
abundance: NA
len: 16
j_gene: TRBJ1-2
CDR3nt: TGCGCCAGCAGCTATCAAATCGGGACAGGGCTGGCTGGCTACACCTTC
CDR3aa: CASSYQIGTGLAGYTF

v_gene: TRBV19
d_gene: TRBD1
abundance: NA
len: 17
j_gene: TRBJ2-1
CDR3nt: TGTGCCAGTAGTATAGATCAGGGGGCAGGATCCTACAATGAGCAGTTCTTC
CDR3aa: CASSIDQGAGSYNEQFF

v_gene: TRBV2
d_gene: NA
abundance: NA
len: 14
j_gene: TRBJ1-4
CDR3nt: TGTGCCAGCTCTACGGGGGGGGGAGGTGAAAAACTGTTTTTT
CDR3aa: CASSTGGGGEKLFF

v_gene: TRBV7-9
d_gene: NA
abundance: NA
len: 13
j_gene: TRBJ1-1
CDR3nt: TGTGCCAGCAGCAACCAAAACGGAGTTCGAGCTTTCTTT
CDR3aa: CASSNQNGVRAFF

v_gene: TRBV4-1
d_gene: NA
abundance: NA
len: 17
j_gene: TRBJ2-3
CDR3nt: TGCGCCAGCAGCCAAGATATTGCGGCGGGGAATACAGATACGCAGTATTTT
CDR3aa: CASSQDIAAGNTDTQYF

v_gene: TRBV7-8
d_gene: TRBD1
abundance: NA
len: 15
j_gene: TRBJ1-4
CDR3nt: TGTGCCAGCAGCCTCAGGGGGCTGGATAATGAAAAACTGTTTTTT
CDR3aa: CASSLRGLDNEKLFF

v_gene: TRBV6-2/TRBV6-3
d_gene: NA
abundance: NA
len: 17
j_gene: TRBJ2-6
CDR3nt: TGTGCCAGCAGCACCCGGGACGTTAACTCTGGGGCCAACGTCCTGACTTTC
CDR3aa: CASSTRDVNSGANVLTF

v_gene: TRBV6-5
d_gene: NA
abundance: NA
len: 16
j_gene: TRBJ1-4
CDR3nt: TGTGCCAGCAGTTACTTCGGGGCAGGCAGAGATGAAAAACTGTTTTTT
CDR3aa: CASSYFGAGRDEKLFF

v_gene: TRBV7-3
d_gene: TRBD1
abundance: few
len: 14
j_gene: TRBJ2-5
CDR3nt: TGTGCCAGCAGCTTAGGACAGGGGAGTGAGACCCAGTACTTC
CDR3aa: CASSLGQGSETQYF

v_gene: TRBV19
d_gene: TRBD1
abundance: few
len: 17
j_gene: TRBJ1-2
CDR3nt: TGTGCCAGTAGCCCGTCTCCAGGGACAGGGGGTTGGTATGGCTACACCTTC
CDR3aa: CASSPSPGTGGWYGYTF

v_gene: TRBV11-2
d_gene: TRBD2
abundance: few
len: 15
j_gene: TRBJ2-2
CDR3nt: TGTGCCAGCAGCCCCGGGGGGTCGAACACCGGGGAGCTGTTTTTT
CDR3aa: CASSPGGSNTGELFF

v_gene: TRBV24-1
d_gene: TRBD2
abundance: few
len: 16
j_gene: TRBJ2-5
CDR3nt: TGTGCCACCAGTGATTGGCGGGGGGCATCACAAGAGACCCAGTACTTC
CDR3aa: CATSDWRGASQETQYF

v_gene: TRBV24-1
d_gene: NA
abundance: NA
len: 16
j_gene: TRBJ1-5
CDR3nt: TGTGCCACCAGTGATTCCCGAGGGGGGCCAGGTCAGCCCCAGCATTTT
CDR3aa: CATSDSRGGPGQPQHF

v_gene: TRBV30
d_gene: NA
abundance: NA
len: 12
j_gene: TRBJ1-1
CDR3nt: TGTGCCTGGAGTGTAGACGGGGCTGAAGCTTTCTTT
CDR3aa: CAWSVDGAEAFF

v_gene: TRBV7-2
d_gene: TRBD1
abundance: few
len: 13
j_gene: TRBJ1-2
CDR3nt: TGTGCCAGCAGCTTACAGGGGGCAAAAGGCTACACCTTC
CDR3aa: CASSLQGAKGYTF

v_gene: TRBV4-1
d_gene: TRBD2
abundance: NA
len: 18
j_gene: TRBJ2-3
CDR3nt: TGCGCCAGCAGCCAACAATCGCCTAGCGGGGGGTCCACAGATACGCAGTATTTT
CDR3aa: CASSQQSPSGGSTDTQYF

v_gene: TRBV4-1
d_gene: NA
abundance: NA
len: 13
j_gene: TRBJ1-4
CDR3nt: TGCGCCAGCAGCCAAGATCTGTATGAAAAACTGTTTTTT
CDR3aa: CASSQDLYEKLFF

v_gene: TRBV19
d_gene: TRBD2
abundance: few
len: 20
j_gene: TRBJ2-4
CDR3nt: TGTGCCAGTAGTTCCCTGACTAGCGGGGGGCCCACGGGAGCCAAAAACATTCAGTACTTC
CDR3aa: CASSSLTSGGPTGAKNIQYF

v_gene: TRBV5-1
d_gene: NA
abundance: NA
len: 16
j_gene: TRBJ1-4
CDR3nt: TGCGCCAGCAGCTTACCATGGGGAGGCGATAATGAAAAACTGTTTTTT
CDR3aa: CASSLPWGGDNEKLFF

v_gene: TRBV7-2
d_gene: TRBD1
abundance: NA
len: 14
j_gene: TRBJ2-5
CDR3nt: TGTGCCAGCAGCCCGGGGACAGGGGAAGAGACCCAGTACTTC
CDR3aa: CASSPGTGEETQYF